This T cell receptor beta chain was documented in a study of brain T cells in children with intractable seizures. Time point reported: blood from clinic visit 5 months post-surgery; TSC patient then seizure free. Surgery cases with the highest brain T cell transcript signatures were chosen for sequencing. V was clipped by 5 bases and J by 2 bases, with 7 bases between them. This CDR3 is built from 12 residues. Germline values: CDR1 KGHSY, CDR2 FQNENV. Assay used: immunoSEQ multiplex PCR; TCRdb lists only in-frame clones, some missing. In the table there are around 340,000 clones, roughly 93% of which are singletons.

Sequenced here: peripheral blood, sampled about 5 months after surgery. V gene TRBV16 combines with J gene TRBJ2-7, with D possibly matching TRBD1 (6 bases). The sequence derives from a boy under two years old with tuberous sclerosis and intractable seizures. The CDR3 sequence is CASSSGAYEQYF. The CDR3 DNA follows: TGTGCCAGCAGCTCAGGGGCCTACGAGCAGTACTTC.